This record looks at one TCR beta chain sequence and its context. What it recognizes is unknown. The data stem from a study of human T cells and chemical hapten exposure. Whole-study findings and limits: Counts of expanded TCRs at PT1 were positively correlated with patch test score.

The CDR3 consists of 14 residues. CDR1 and CDR2 from the germline V gene are MNHEY and SMNVEV (reference sequence). V lost 5 bases to trimming and J lost 8 bases; unmatched junction nucleotides: 7. Time point meaning: patch test 3, about 24 weeks after DPC sensitization. The treatment: therapeutic diphenylcyclopropenone sensitization with weekly scalp DPC. Attachment of unique molecular identifiers to individual cDNA molecules was performed in the library. One entry per CDR3 protein results from TCRdb running MiXCR on the RACE reads. The sample has about 84,000 distinct CDR3 sequences, under 14% seen once.

The receptor's source is a woman in her fifties or sixties with alopecia areata. Some clones in this sample may be carry-over from other donors' samples. V is TRBV27 and J is TRBJ1-4; 8 nucleotides line up with TRBD1. Source: whole blood, taken in connection with sensitization to the hapten diphenylcyclopropenone (DPC). CDR3 sequence (DNA): TGTGCCAGCAGTCTCCAGGGGGCGAGCGAAAAACTGTTTTTT. This gives the protein CASSLQGASEKLFF.